The 19 T cell receptor beta chains reported below all come from one sample, sequenced in a study of stem cell transplantation in POMP-related autoinflammatory disease. Here immunoSEQ multiplex PCR was the method, and the copy in TCRdb shows in-frame clones only, minus some. The top ten clones hold about 0.71% of a sample with some 70,000 clones, roughly 90% of them seen once. Sequencing used CD4+ T cells from PBMCs, obtained after stem cell transplantation. Receptors originate from a human patient with POMP-related autoinflammation and immune dysregulation (PRAID). Some T cells here may be from the graft donor.

The rearrangement uses TRBV9 and TRBJ1-1, with no clear D. Germline assignment: CDR1 SGDLS and CDR2 YYNGEE. Deletions cut 2 bases from V and 4 bases from J, with 12 bases between. The CDR3 totals 14 residues. CDR3 amino acids: CASSVGVGVTEAFF. CDR3 in DNA: TGTGCCAGCAGCGTTGGAGTGGGAGTCACTGAAGCTTTCTTT.

This rearrangement joins TRBV3-1 (or the pseudogene TRBV3-2) to TRBJ2-5, with D tentatively TRBD1 (6 bases). The germline gives CDR1 LGHDT, CDR2 YNNKEL (reference sequence). The CDR3 totals 14 residues. V lost 1 base, J lost 5 bases, and 11 bases lay in between. This CDR3 reads CASSQAGDQETQYF. The DNA of the CDR3 is TGTGCCAGCAGCCAAGCAGGGGATCAGGAGACCCAGTACTTC.

The CDR3 coding sequence is TGTGCCAGTAGTGGCATCAATCAGCCCCAGCATTTT. Amino acids: CASSGINQPQHF. This chain links TRBV19 with TRBJ1-5; D gene ambiguous. CDR1 is LNHDA and CDR2 is SQIVND in the germline V gene (reference sequence). The CDR3 runs to 12 residues. V shed 5 bases and J shed 3 bases, with 5 bases lying between them.

The chain carries TRBV30 and TRBJ2-7; 9 bases match TRBD1. The CDR3 covers 16 residues. V dropped 3 bases and J dropped 3; count of bases not matched to a gene: 12. CDR1 and CDR2 (germline): GTSNPN, SVGIG (reference sequence). CDR3 amino acids: CAWRATGQGTLYEQYF. Here the CDR3 DNA reads TGTGCCTGGAGGGCCACGGGACAGGGTACTCTCTACGAGCAGTACTTC.

The rearrangement uses TRBV29-1 and TRBJ1-4; D call uncertain. The CDR3 runs to 13 residues. CDR1 SQVTM and CDR2 ANQGSEA come from the germline V gene. V shed 6 bases and J shed 1 base, with 9 bases lying between them. This CDR3 reads CSVLLLTNEKLFF. The CDR3 DNA sequence: TGCAGCGTCCTTTTGCTAACTAATGAAAAACTGTTTTTT.

The rearrangement joins TRBV7-2 to TRBJ2-5; D may be TRBD1 (6 bases). The V gene lost 1 base and the J gene lost 5 bases, with 17 bases spanning the gap. The CDR3 consists of 16 residues. CDR1 is SGHTA, CDR2 FQGNSA, per germline. This chain's CDR3 is CASSLDPGVVLETQYF. The CDR3 region has the DNA TGTGCCAGCAGCTTAGATCCAGGGGTGGTATTGGAGACCCAGTACTTC.

The V and J genes are TRBV10-3 and TRBJ2-7, with 12 bases fitting TRBD2. The length of the CDR3 is 15 residues. Looked up from germline, CDR1 is ENHRY and CDR2 is SYGVKD. J gave up 2 bases and V 6 bases, and 5 bases lay outside the gene matches. The CDR3 protein is CAISDSSGRAYEQYF. Written as DNA, the CDR3 is TGTGCCATCAGCGATTCTAGCGGGAGGGCCTACGAGCAGTACTTC.

The rearrangement joins TRBV2 to TRBJ2-3; D is ambiguous. CDR1 is SNHLY and CDR2 is FYNNEI in the germline V gene. Trimming left V 6 bases short and J 2 bases short, with 9 bases between. This CDR3 is built from 13 residues. Written as DNA, the CDR3 is TGTGCCAGCAGCCTGGGATCCACAGATACGCAGTATTTT. Its protein is CASSLGSTDTQYF.

CDR3: CASSQFRSGGYEKLFF. The DNA for the CDR3 is TGTGCCAGCAGCCAATTCCGGAGTGGTGGGTATGAAAAACTGTTTTTT. The genes are TRBV3-1 (or the pseudogene TRBV3-2) and TRBJ1-4; no firm D call. The germline CDR1 and CDR2 sequences are LGHDT and YNNKEL (reference sequence). The CDR3 length is 16 residues. V was shortened by 2 bases and J by 6 bases, with 16 bases between the two germline ends.

V is TRBV5-4 and J is TRBJ2-4; TRBD1 matches at 9 bases. Trimming took 0 bases from V and 4 from J; bases not matched to a gene: 2. This CDR3 has 15 amino acids. CDR1 and CDR2 from the germline V gene are SGHNT and YYREEE (reference sequence). CDR3 in amino acids: CASSLVGQGKNIQYF. The CDR3 nucleotides read TGTGCCAGCAGCTTGGTGGGACAGGGAAAAAACATTCAGTACTTC. Filled out from reference TRBV5-4 and TRBJ2-4, the complete variable domain reads ETGVTQSPTHLIKTRGQQVTLRCSSQSGHNTVSWYQQALGQGPQFIFQYYREEENGRGNFPPRFSGLQFPNYSSELNVNALELDDSALYLCASSLVGQGKNIQYFGAGTRLSVL.

The V call is TRBV2, the J call TRBJ2-2; 12 nucleotides match TRBD1. Germline assignment: CDR1 SNHLY and CDR2 FYNNEI. The trim removed 0 bases at V and 7 bases at J, leaving 3 bases unmatched. This CDR3 contains 16 residues. The CDR3 loop is CASSEAGQGAIGELFF. CDR3 nucleotides: TGTGCCAGCAGTGAAGCGGGACAGGGGGCAATCGGGGAGCTGTTTTTT.

V is TRBV5-6 and J is TRBJ2-1, with 15 bases aligning to TRBD2. The trim removed 3 bases at V and 9 bases at J, leaving 1 base unmatched. Germline CDR1 is SGHDT and CDR2 is YYEEEE. The CDR3 runs to 14 residues. The CDR3 protein is CASSSGLAGGEQFF. As DNA, the CDR3 is TGTGCCAGCAGCTCGGGACTAGCGGGAGGTGAGCAGTTCTTC.

The sample holds one count of this clone. The rearrangement uses TRBV14 and TRBJ2-1; TRBD2 is a possible D gene (5 bases). This CDR3 is 13 amino acids long. CDR1 is SGHDN, CDR2 FVKESK, per germline. V lost 2 bases and J lost 10, with 12 bases in between. The CDR3 coding sequence is TGTGCCAGCAGCCAAAATTTGGAGCGGGAGCAGTTCTTC. Translated: CASSQNLEREQFF.

The chain is built from TRBV5-1 and TRBJ2-2; D call uncertain. V was shortened by 3 bases and J by 3 bases, with 6 bases between the two germline ends. The CDR3 sequence is 13 residues long. Germline CDR1 and CDR2: SGHRS and YFSETQ. CDR3 in DNA: TGCGCCAGCAGCTATGGGGACACCGGGGAGCTGTTTTTT. This sequence encodes CASSYGDTGELFF.

The rearrangement links TRBV28 to TRBJ1-5; 10 nucleotides line up with TRBD1. The germline gives CDR1 MDHEN, CDR2 SYDVKM. The CDR3 runs to 15 residues. The trim removed 5 bases at V and 5 bases at J, leaving 6 bases unmatched. The DNA for the CDR3 is TGTGCCAGCAGTATCTGGACAGGGGGTGATCAGCCCCAGCATTTT. Protein: CASSIWTGGDQPQHF.

This chain connects TRBV5-5 to TRBJ2-2; 7 bases map to TRBD2. This CDR3 has 18 amino acids. Trimming at V came to 6 bases and at J to 1 base, leaving 15 bases not matched to a gene. CDR1 is SGHKS and CDR2 is YYEKEE in the germline V gene (reference sequence). This CDR3 is CASTRGGSGALNTGELFF. CDR3 bases: TGTGCCAGCACACGAGGAGGAAGCGGGGCGTTGAACACCGGGGAGCTGTTTTTT.

CDR3 bases: TGTGCCACGGGGGTTCGGGACAGGGTCGACACCGGGGAGCTGTTTTTT. Translation: CATGVRDRVDTGELFF. V usage is TRBV24-1 and J usage is TRBJ2-2; 9 bases map to TRBD1. V gave up 10 bases and J gave up 3 bases; unmatched junction bases: 11. This CDR3 is 16 amino acids long. Looked up from germline, CDR1 is KGHDR and CDR2 is SFDVKD.

This clone was counted once. The V and J genes are TRBV3-1 (or the pseudogene TRBV3-2) and TRBJ2-3, with D uncertain. The CDR3 sequence is 14 residues long. Germline CDR1 reads LGHDT; CDR2 reads YNNKEL (reference sequence). The germline V and J ends were trimmed by 4 bases and 1 base, with 9 bases remaining between them. The CDR3 reads CASSPGPGTDTQYF. As DNA, the CDR3 is TGTGCCAGCAGCCCCGGACCTGGCACAGATACGCAGTATTTT.

The chain couples TRBV11-3 to TRBJ1-4; 9 positions match TRBD1. Germline loops: CDR1 SGHNT, CDR2 YENEEA. CDR3 size: 19 residues. V lost 5 bases to trimming and J lost 3 bases; unmatched junction nucleotides: 16. The CDR3 region is CASSPRGDREHPPNEKLFF. CDR3 DNA: TGTGCCAGCAGCCCTAGGGGGGACAGGGAGCACCCTCCTAATGAAAAACTGTTTTTT.